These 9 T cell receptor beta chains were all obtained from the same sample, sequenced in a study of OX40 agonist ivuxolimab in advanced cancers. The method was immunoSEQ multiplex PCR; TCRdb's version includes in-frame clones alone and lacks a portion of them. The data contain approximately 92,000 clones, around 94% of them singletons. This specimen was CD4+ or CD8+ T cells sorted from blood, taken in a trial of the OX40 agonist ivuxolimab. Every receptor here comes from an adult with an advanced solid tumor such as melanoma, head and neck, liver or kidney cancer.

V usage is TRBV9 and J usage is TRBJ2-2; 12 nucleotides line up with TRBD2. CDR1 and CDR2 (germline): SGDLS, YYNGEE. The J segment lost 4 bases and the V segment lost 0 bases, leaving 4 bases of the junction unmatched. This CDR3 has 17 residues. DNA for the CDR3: TGTGCCAGCAGCGTAGCTGGACTAGCGGGGTCCACCGGGGAGCTGTTTTTT. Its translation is CASSVAGLAGSTGELFF.

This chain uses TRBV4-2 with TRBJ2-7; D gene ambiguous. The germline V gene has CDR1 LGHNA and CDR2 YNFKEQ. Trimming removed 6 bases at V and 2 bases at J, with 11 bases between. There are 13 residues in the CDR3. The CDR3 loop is CASSQTPAYEQYF. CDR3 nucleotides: TGTGCCAGCAGTCAAACCCCGGCCTACGAGCAGTACTTC.

CDR3 loop: CASSRTSGGTDTQYF. The CDR3 DNA reads TGTGCCAGCTCGCGGACTAGCGGGGGCACAGATACGCAGTATTTT. V is TRBV18 and J is TRBJ2-3, with TRBD2 matching 12 bases. CDR3 size: 15 residues. Germline CDR1 KGHSH, CDR2 LQKENI. V shed 6 bases and J 1 base; nucleotides not matched to a gene: 2.

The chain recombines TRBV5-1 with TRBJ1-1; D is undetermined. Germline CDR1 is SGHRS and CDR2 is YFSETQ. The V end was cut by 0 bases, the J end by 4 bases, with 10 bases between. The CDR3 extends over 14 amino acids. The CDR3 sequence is CASSLAGGFTEAFF. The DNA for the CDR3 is TGCGCCAGCAGCTTGGCTGGCGGGTTCACTGAAGCTTTCTTT.

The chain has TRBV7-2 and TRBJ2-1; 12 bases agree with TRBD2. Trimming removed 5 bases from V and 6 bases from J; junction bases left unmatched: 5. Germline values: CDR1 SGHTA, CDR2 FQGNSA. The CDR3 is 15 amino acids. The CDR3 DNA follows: TGTGCCAGCAGCCCCCTAGCGGGGGGGATCAATGAGCAGTTCTTC. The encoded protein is CASSPLAGGINEQFF.

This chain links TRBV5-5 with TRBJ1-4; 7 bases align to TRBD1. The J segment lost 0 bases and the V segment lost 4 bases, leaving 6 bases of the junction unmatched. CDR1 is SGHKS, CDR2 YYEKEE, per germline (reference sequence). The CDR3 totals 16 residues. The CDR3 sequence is CASSPQGTATNEKLFF. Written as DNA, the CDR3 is TGTGCCAGCAGCCCACAGGGGACTGCAACTAATGAAAAACTGTTTTTT.

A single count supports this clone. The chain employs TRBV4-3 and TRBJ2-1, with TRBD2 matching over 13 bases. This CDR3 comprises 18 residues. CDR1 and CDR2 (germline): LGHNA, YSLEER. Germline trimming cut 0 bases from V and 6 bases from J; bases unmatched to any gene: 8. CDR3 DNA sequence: TGCGCCAGCAGCCAAGATACAGGAGGGACTAGCGGGGCCAATGAGCAGTTCTTC. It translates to CASSQDTGGTSGANEQFF.

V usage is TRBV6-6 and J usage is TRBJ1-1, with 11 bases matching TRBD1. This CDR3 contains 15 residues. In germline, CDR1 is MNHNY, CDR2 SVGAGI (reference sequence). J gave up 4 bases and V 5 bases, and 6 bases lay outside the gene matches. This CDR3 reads CASSRSDRGPTEAFF. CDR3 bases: TGTGCCAGCAGTCGCTCGGACAGGGGGCCCACTGAAGCTTTCTTT.

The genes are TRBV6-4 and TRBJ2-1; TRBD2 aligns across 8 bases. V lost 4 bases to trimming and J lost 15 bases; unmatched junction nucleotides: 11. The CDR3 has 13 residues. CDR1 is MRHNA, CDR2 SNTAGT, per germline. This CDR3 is CASSASGSGLRFF. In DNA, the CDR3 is TGTGCCAGCAGTGCTAGCGGGTCGGGTCTCAGGTTCTTC.